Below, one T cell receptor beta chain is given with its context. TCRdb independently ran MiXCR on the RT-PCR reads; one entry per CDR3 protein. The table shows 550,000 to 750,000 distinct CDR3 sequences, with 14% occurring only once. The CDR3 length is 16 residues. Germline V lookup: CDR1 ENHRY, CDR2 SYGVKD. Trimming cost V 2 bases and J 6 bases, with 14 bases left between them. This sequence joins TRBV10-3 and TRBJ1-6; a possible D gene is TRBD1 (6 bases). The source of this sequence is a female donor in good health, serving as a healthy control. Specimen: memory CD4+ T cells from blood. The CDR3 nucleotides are TGTGCCATCAGTGAGGGGGGGGCTTCTATTAATTCACCCCTCCACTTT. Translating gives CAISEGGASINSPLHF.